The TCR beta chain described here comes from a study of cytomegalovirus exposure and HLA in healthy donors (dated by TCRdb to about 2017). With regard to the full study: In an earlier analysis of 450 to 750 of the donors, 276 Gb of sequence data and some 100 million unique TCR beta sequences from about 179 million T cells were reported. Using immunosequencing, the study profiled T cell repertoires from 666 subjects and related those repertoires to cytomegalovirus serostatus. Several DR-DQ haplotypes were treated as single units for association and clustering because of strong linkage in the cohort. The genetic ancestry cluster associated with self-reported Caucasian donors included 81% of the 300 to 400 genotyped donors. In addition to the first cohort of approximately 670 subjects, a separate validation cohort of under 150 different subjects was used. To study patterns of TCR occurrence, a later analysis re-analyzed previously published TCR beta repertoires from 500 to 850 donors and added high-resolution HLA genotyping. The number of typed donors differed by locus: about 620-630 for A, B, C, DRB1 and DQB1; some 540 for DQA1; approximately 610 for DPA1; and approximately 450 for DPB1. Both class I and class II loci were covered by HLA typing, at four-digit resolution. Donor age, sex, ethnicity and CMV serostatus were collected together with the repertoire data. A later genetic analysis took genome-wide SNP genotypes for about 60% of the roughly 670 donors and used that subset as a discovery cohort. To predict cytomegalovirus infection status, the study combined high-throughput TCR immunosequencing, statistical association of individual TCRs with disease status, and machine learning. About 280 gigabases of sequencing data and approximately 85 million unique TCR sequences were included in an early release covering 500 to 750 HLA-typed donors. Every repertoire in the discovery cohort had been generated on one and the same sequencing platform. To decide whether each TCR beta V gene segment behaved as functional or pseudogenic, an earlier analysis of 587 of the donors relied on high-throughput TCR beta sequencing. In the later analysis, no new phenotypic data were used to find candidate immune exposures; instead, reliance was placed on TCR beta sequences and their occurrence across donors. The study aimed to test whether signatures of past pathogen exposure could be identified by cataloging public T cell receptors. Among almost 400 genotyped donors of the cohort, an average of approximately 240,000 unique TCR beta nucleotide sequences were sequenced per donor, roughly 20% of them non-productive. Results the study describes overall, beyond this receptor: A cluster of highly shared sequence variants was judged likely to be a technical artifact of the sequencing pipeline. An earlier analysis of 587 of the donors showed that most TCR beta V segments appeared in productive rearrangements either about 87% or about 30% of the time, which broadly matched IMGT annotations. Sequencing depth was assumed to be roughly uniform across donors in the presence/absence analyses, though that assumption may not hold. The earlier analysis of approximately 560 of the donors excluded fewer than 20 rarely observed V segments, including chromosome 9 orphons, because counts were too low. When HLA alleles, especially DR and DQ, strongly co-occurred, attributing TCR associations to individual alleles was difficult. At a false discovery rate of 0.05, a later analysis linked under 20,000 TCR beta sequences to specific HLA alleles. According to the authors, the approach could potentially be generalized to other disease states and immunological phenotypes. HLA typing was unavailable for some donors at each locus, so association tests used only the typed subset. The study listed 150 to 200 TCR beta chains as associated with cytomegalovirus. Compared with equally common non-associated chains, HLA-associated TCR beta chains in a later analysis were more clonally expanded and had lower generation probabilities. A further reported finding was that TCR beta sequences accurately predicted the HLA-A and HLA-B alleles for most subjects in the first cohort. In a later analysis, TCR association rates were found to vary across HLA loci, with the most associated TCRs seen for DRB1 alleles and the fewest for HLA-C alleles. A later genetic analysis associated a missense DCLRE1C variant with V-gene and J-gene trimming of TCR beta chains, and an independent cohort replicated the association. A later analysis found that most CMV-associated TCR beta chains appeared HLA-restricted, with HLA associations seemingly driven largely by CMV exposure. Three of the identified cytomegalovirus-associated TCR beta chains were confirmed in vitro to be specific for cytomegalovirus antigens. CMV serostatus was the only immune exposure information available for the cohort. Compared with the approximately 670-donor mean, donors in an Asian-associated ancestry cluster had fewer N-insertions in productive TCRs, according to a later genetic analysis. Linkage disequilibrium might explain the correlated functional status among segregating V segments, but an unknown experimental factor could not be excluded. Some IMGT-functional V segments, including TRBV6-2 and TRBV6-3, could not be distinguished by the 87-base-pair reads and were therefore excluded. In this cohort, only TCR beta chains were sequenced, and detectable features were limited by the absence of alpha or paired-chain data. Across donors, most TCR sequences were observed very rarely, whereas some public TCRs were present in many individuals. The classifier was reported to diagnose cytomegalovirus status with high specificity and sensitivity in both the original cohort and the validation cohort. In a later analysis, several top co-occurrence clusters were reported to appear linked to parvovirus B19, influenza, CMV and Epstein-Barr virus.

Turning to this clone: Its antigen is unknown. One base away there is no much larger clone; base qualities are not given.

The cohort comprised 550 to 700 healthy bone marrow donors. At the time of sampling, every cohort member was nominally healthy, though immune exposures that went unrecorded were likely present. The donor tested CMV seronegative, placing the donor among the 350 or so seronegative members of the cohort. Every donor gave a peripheral blood sample, and the peripheral blood mononuclear cells from that sample were used for TCR beta sequencing. Genomic DNA was extracted from the blood cell samples with the Qiagen DNeasy Blood Extraction Kit. The method was the immunoSEQ multiplex PCR assay. The multiplex PCR relied on a mix of 60 forward primers for TCR Vbeta segments and 13 reverse primers for TCR Jbeta segments. Amplification of the CDR3 region of rearranged TCR beta genes was performed with a multiplex PCR assay on genomic DNA. The amplified TCR beta libraries were sequenced on the Illumina HiSeq System as 87-base-pair reads. The authors' analysis ran thus. In a later analysis, approximately 74 million unique TCR beta chains were counted across the roughly 670 repertoires, and approximately 11 million of these chains were shared by at least two donors. A nearest-neighbor algorithm error-corrected the raw reads and collapsed the reads into unique sequences, merging closely related sequences to remove PCR and sequencing errors. To assign V, D and J gene segments, CDR3 sequences were aligned to IMGT reference sequences. For a sequence to be retained, at least a six-nucleotide match to both a V gene segment and a J gene segment was required. Rearrangements were called productive when the CDR3 lacked stop codons and stayed in frame with V and J; all others were non-productive. Following IMGT convention, CDR3 was defined as the stretch from the second conserved V-encoded cysteine to the conserved J-encoded phenylalanine. In an earlier analysis of 587 of the donors, sequences lacking an unambiguous match to a single V gene segment were excluded. An earlier analysis of fewer than 750 of the donors classified V segments as functional when productive rearrangements were above 56.7% and as segregating when the standard deviation between donors was above 5%. A statistical classification framework was built to diagnose cytomegalovirus status from the catalog of TCR beta chain sequences. A later analysis assigned V and J genes by comparing TCR nucleotide sequences with IMGT/GENE-DB human TR gene sequences. Using the TCRdist pipeline, a later analysis assigned CDR3 sequences along with most-parsimonious VDJ recombination scenarios. In a later analysis, each TCR beta chain was defined by its CDR3 amino acid sequence together with its V-gene family, and reads without a unique V-gene family were excluded. To address suspected cross-contamination and a sequencing artifact, a later analysis removed approximately 600 highly shared, low-generation-probability nucleotide sequences. For each public chain, a later analysis derived a clonal expansion index from normalized ranks of inferred template counts within each repertoire. In a later analysis, generation probabilities were computed using a VDJ recombination model fitted to out-of-frame rearrangements, and the results were checked against IGoR. A later analysis scored TCR-TCR, TCR-HLA and TCR-CMV co-occurrence with hypergeometric tests, applying a repertoire-size bias correction to TCR pairs. False discovery rates were estimated in a later analysis by permuting HLA or CMV assignments 20 times. In a later analysis, co-occurring TCRs were grouped using DBSCAN, and TCRdist sequence similarity was added for clustering within HLA-allele-positive subsets. Co-occurrence clustering excluded repertoires with fewer than 30,000 or more than 120,000 public chains, plus five with anomalous nucleotide sharing. TCRdb limited this immuneACCESS table to in-frame rearrangements with V and J called. A share of clones is missing; checked studies link under half to unresolved V genes, and the rest is unexplained. The V and J calls and clone size are taken from that table; D and trimming were inferred from the DNA. Within this sample are 200,000 to 300,000 clones, with roughly 73% of them counted one time only. The ten largest clones capture around 0.44% of the sample.

From the germline V gene, CDR1 is ENHRY and CDR2 is SYGVKD. The cysteine opens and the phenylalanine closes a CDR3 of 16 amino acids. The only DNA kept is the CDR3, 48 bases in frame from the first base. After removal of 3 bases from V and 1 base from J, the junction retains 5 bases not matched to a gene. The sequencing sample was made of PBMCs. The chain joins TRBV10-3 to TRBJ2-3; 9 middle bases align to TRBD1. The sequence was obtained from a boy aged 5 to 17 in good health and CMV-seronegative. The CDR3 reads CAISDVWDRGTDTQYF. In nucleotides, the sequence is TGTGCCATCAGTGATGTGTGGGACAGGGGCACAGATACGCAGTATTTT.